Following are 15 T cell receptor beta chains from one sample sequenced in a study of T cell responses to AZD1222 COVID-19 vaccine. Assay used: immunoSEQ multiplex PCR; TCRdb lists only in-frame clones, some missing. There are around 120,000 clones in the sample; around 90% occur only once, and approximately 2.6% lies in the top ten. Here the sequenced sample was peripheral blood, taken 28 days after the second AZD1222 dose. The receptor source for this set is an adult who received the AZD1222 COVID-19 vaccine.

The chain employs TRBV18 and TRBJ1-4; 7 bases fit TRBD1. Unmatched junction bases numbered 11, after V lost 4 bases and J lost 6 bases. The germline CDR1 and CDR2 sequences are KGHSH and LQKENI. CDR3 length: 16 residues. CDR3 DNA sequence: TGTGCCAGCTCACAGAGACAGGGAATCGTCTATGAAAAACTGTTTTTT. It is translated as CASSQRQGIVYEKLFF.

The chain joins TRBV9 to TRBJ1-6; 7 bases align to TRBD1. Losses at the gene ends were 5 bases for V and 5 bases for J; bases not matched to a gene: 7. The germline V gene has CDR1 SGDLS and CDR2 YYNGEE. This CDR3 contains 15 residues. DNA of the CDR3: TGTGCCAGCAGACCAAGGGACAGCGATAATTCACCCCTCCACTTT. It translates to CASRPRDSDNSPLHF.

The chain uses TRBV21-1 and TRBJ1-2; the table assigns TRBD1, which was not confirmed against the DNA. TRBV21-1 is deemed a pseudogene. CDR3 length: 13 amino acids. The CDR3 DNA reads as TGTGCCAGCGGGACAGGGGGTAGGGATGGCTACACCTTC. This gives the protein CASGTGGRDGYTF.

This chain connects TRBV11-3 to TRBJ2-1, with D hard to call. V gave up 5 bases and J gave up 10 bases, with 15 bases separating them. The CDR3 sequence is 13 residues long. Germline assignment: CDR1 SGHNT and CDR2 YENEEA. CDR3: CASSPVGAGEQFF. Written as DNA, the CDR3 is TGTGCCAGCAGCCCAGTGGGTGCTGGGGAGCAGTTCTTC.

The genes are TRBV19 and TRBJ1-2; D is unclear. The CDR3 length is 12 residues. The V and J ends lost 0 bases and 8 bases respectively, with 7 bases between them. In germline, CDR1 is LNHDA, CDR2 SQIVND (reference sequence). As DNA, the CDR3 is TGTGCCAGTAGTATAGATTGGGAAGGCTACACCTTC. This translates into CASSIDWEGYTF.

This chain uses TRBV6-5 with TRBJ1-6; maybe TRBD1 (5 bases). The CDR3 spans 14 residues. Germline lookup yields CDR1 MNHEY and CDR2 SVGAGI. The germline V and J ends were trimmed by 8 bases and 1 base, with 9 bases remaining between them. The CDR3 sequence: CASRRQSYNSPLHF. The CDR3 region has the DNA TGTGCCAGCCGACGACAGTCCTATAATTCACCCCTCCACTTT.

This chain uses TRBV9 with TRBJ1-1; D gene unclear. This CDR3 contains 12 residues. The ends were cut back, 4 bases at V and 5 bases at J, with 9 bases in the middle. Germline V gives CDR1 SGDLS, CDR2 YYNGEE. CDR3 region: CASSPQTTEAFF. CDR3 coding DNA: TGTGCCAGCAGCCCCCAGACTACTGAAGCTTTCTTT.

The genes are TRBV3-1 (or the pseudogene TRBV3-2) and TRBJ1-1; a weak D match, TRBD1 (5 bases). V was clipped by 2 bases and J by 1 base, with 11 bases between them. This CDR3 region has 15 residues. Germline V CDR1 and CDR2: LGHDT, YNNKEL (reference sequence). CDR3 region: CASSQPPGRNTEAFF. CDR3 nucleotide sequence: TGTGCCAGCAGCCAACCCCCGGGACGGAACACTGAAGCTTTCTTT.

The chain employs TRBV5-1 and TRBJ1-1; D is perhaps TRBD1 (6 bases). This CDR3 has 15 residues. Germline V gene data show CDR1 as SGHRS and CDR2 as YFSETQ. The ends were cut back, 0 bases at V and 5 bases at J, with 14 bases in the middle. CDR3 loop: CASSLAPGATTEAFF. The CDR3 nucleotides read TGCGCCAGCAGCTTGGCACCGGGGGCGACGACTGAAGCTTTCTTT.

The rearrangement links TRBV20-1 to TRBJ2-5; 8 nucleotides agree with TRBD2. CDR1 and CDR2 (germline): DFQATT, SNEGSKA (reference sequence). The CDR3 has 15 amino acids. The V and J ends lost 3 bases and 1 base, in that order; junction bases with no gene match: 7. The CDR3 nucleotides are TGCAGTGCTAGTCGGGCTAGCGGGTTCCAAGAGACCCAGTACTTC. It yields the protein CSASRASGFQETQYF.

The chain joins TRBV5-4 to TRBJ1-2; 7 bases map to TRBD1. This CDR3 has 12 residues. Trimming at V came to 4 bases and at J to 8 bases, leaving 5 bases not matched to a gene. From germline, CDR1 is SGHNT and CDR2 YYREEE (reference sequence). CDR3 loop: CASSGDSQGYTF. CDR3 sequence (DNA): TGTGCCAGCAGCGGGGACAGCCAAGGCTACACCTTC.

The V and J genes are TRBV29-1 and TRBJ2-2; either TRBD1 or TRBD2 may supply D (5 bases each). The CDR3 has 15 amino acids. Germline V gene lookup returns CDR1 SQVTM and CDR2 ANQGSEA. V lost 7 bases and J lost 6, with 21 bases in between. Here the CDR3 reads CSALTSLGEAGELFF. The CDR3 nucleotides read TGCAGCGCCCTCACTTCCCTGGGGGAAGCCGGGGAGCTGTTTTTT.

The rearrangement uses TRBV18 and TRBJ1-1; D call uncertain. Germline assignment: CDR1 KGHSH and CDR2 LQKENI. CDR3 length: 13 amino acids. The V end lost 4 bases, the J end lost 1 base, and 7 bases lay between the germline ends. Written as DNA, the CDR3 is TGTGCCAGCTCACGGGGTGGGAACACTGAAGCTTTCTTT. Its protein is CASSRGGNTEAFF.

The chain is built from TRBV7-2 and TRBJ2-2; D is perhaps TRBD1 or TRBD2 (5 bases each). Germline CDR1 and CDR2: SGHTA and FQGNSA. V gave up 0 bases and J gave up 4 bases, with 15 bases separating them. The CDR3 is 17 amino acids. The DNA for the CDR3 is TGTGCCAGCAGCTTAGCCCCGGGGACGTACGGCACCGGGGAGCTGTTTTTT. The encoded protein is CASSLAPGTYGTGELFF.

This sequence joins TRBV28 and TRBJ2-5, with 9 positions matching TRBD1. V shed 4 bases, J shed 4 bases, and the junction held 7 bases outside the gene matches. Per germline, CDR1 MDHEN and CDR2 SYDVKM. The CDR3 covers 15 residues. CDR3 sequence reads: CASSSTGGGRETQYF. CDR3 sequence (DNA): TGTGCCAGCAGTTCCACAGGGGGCGGAAGAGAGACCCAGTACTTC.